The present entry profiles one TCR beta chain with its context. Its antigen is as yet unknown. Its ends do not fully match the called genes, so a read error is possible. Sequencing was limited to surgery cases with top T cell transcript signatures in brain tissue. Pre-surgery treatment included at least one anti-epileptic drug. These data originate in a study of brain T cells in children with intractable seizures. Overall study findings and caveats: Absence of clones before surgery may stem from lower sequencing depth. HCMV serostatus was not known, and viral specificity came from CDR3 similarity only.

Sequenced by immunoSEQ multiplex PCR; TCRdb stores in-frame clones only, minus some. The sample includes just under 65,000 clones, about 96% of them seen just once. Germline V gene sequence: CDR1 SGHTA, CDR2 FQGNSA. The CDR3 is 15 amino acids. This rearrangement joins TRBV7-2 to TRBJ2-2; 8 bases line up with TRBD2. The clonotype originates from a boy younger than two with focal cortical dysplasia and intractable seizures. The input for sequencing was peripheral blood, taken at surgery. The CDR3 protein is CASSPRVDPRGGLFF. The DNA for the CDR3 is TGTGCCAGCAGCCCGCGGGTCGACCCACGGGGGGGGCTGTTTTTT. Full variable domain (remainder filled in from reference TRBV7-2 and TRBJ2-2): GAGVSQSPSNKVTEKGKDVELRCDPISGHTALYWYRQSLGQGLEFLIYFQGNSAPDKSGLPSDRFSAERTGGSVSTLTIQRTQQEDSAVYLCASSPRVDPRGGLFFGEGSRLTVL.